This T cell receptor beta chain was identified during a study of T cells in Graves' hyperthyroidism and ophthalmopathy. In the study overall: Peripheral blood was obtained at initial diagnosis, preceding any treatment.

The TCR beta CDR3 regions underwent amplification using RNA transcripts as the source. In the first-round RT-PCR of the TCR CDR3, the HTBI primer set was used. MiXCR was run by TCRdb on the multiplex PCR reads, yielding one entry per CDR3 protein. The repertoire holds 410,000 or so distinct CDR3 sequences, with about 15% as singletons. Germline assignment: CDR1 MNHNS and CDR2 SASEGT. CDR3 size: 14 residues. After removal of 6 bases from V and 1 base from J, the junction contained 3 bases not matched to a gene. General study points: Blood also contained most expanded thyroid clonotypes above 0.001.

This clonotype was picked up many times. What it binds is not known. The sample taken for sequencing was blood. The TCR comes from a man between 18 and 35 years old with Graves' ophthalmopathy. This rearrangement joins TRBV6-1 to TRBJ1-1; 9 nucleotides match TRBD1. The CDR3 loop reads CASRGQGPNTEAFF. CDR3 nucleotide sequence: TGTGCCAGCAGGGGACAGGGACCGAACACTGAAGCTTTCTTT.